A selection of T cell receptor beta chains follows, all from one sample in a study of blood T cell repertoires in COVID-19. The protocol was immunoSEQ multiplex PCR, while the TCRdb copy is restricted to in-frame clones and leaves out a portion. The repertoire holds about 350,000 clones, with about 89% as singletons. Material for sequencing was peripheral blood. These receptors came from a woman aged 50 to 60 with COVID-19, enrolled during active disease. Each CDR3 is given with its conserved first and last residue. Fields, in order: J gene, clone size, CDR3 length, V gene, D gene, CDR3 DNA, CDR3 protein. A D gene is named only where the DNA matches it firmly. Clone size appears in some rows only: once, few, many, or a class for an expanded clone.

TRBJ1-2 | - | 13 | TRBV6-5 | TRBD1 | TGTGCCAGCAGCGACAGGGTTCGCTATGGCTACACCTTC | CASSDRVRYGYTF
TRBJ2-1 | - | 15 | TRBV5-1 | TRBD2 | TGCGCCAGCAGCACGAGGACTAGCGGTTACAATGAGCAGTTCTTC | CASSTRTSGYNEQFF
TRBJ1-2 | - | 16 | TRBV24-1 | TRBD1 | TGTGCCACCAGTGACCAAACTGGACAGGGGGCCTATGGCTACACCTTC | CATSDQTGQGAYGYTF
TRBJ1-2 | once | 11 | TRBV12-3/TRBV12-4 | - | TGTGCCAGCAGTTTAGCCGTGGGGCACACCTTC | CASSLAVGHTF
TRBJ2-1 | - | 14 | TRBV7-9 | TRBD1 | TGTGCCAGCAGCTTAGAGACAGGGATGGATGAGCAGTTCTTC | CASSLETGMDEQFF
TRBJ1-1 | - | 13 | TRBV6-4 | - | TGTGCCAGCAGGGGACAAATGAACACTGAAGCTTTCTTT | CASRGQMNTEAFF
TRBJ2-5 | - | 13 | TRBV18 | TRBD2 | TGTGCCAGCTCACCCGGGACTAGCGAGACCCAGTACTTC | CASSPGTSETQYF
TRBJ2-5 | - | 18 | TRBV4-3 | TRBD2 | TGCGCCAGCAGCCAAGATCGAACTAGCGGGAGCCGACGGGAGACCCAGTACTTC | CASSQDRTSGSRRETQYF
TRBJ2-7 | - | 14 | TRBV11-3 | - | TGTGCCAGCAGCTTATCCCAAGAGCACTACGAGCAGTACTTC | CASSLSQEHYEQYF
TRBJ2-7 | - | 14 | TRBV7-8 | TRBD1 | TGTGCCAGCAGCGGGGACAGGAGCTCCTACGAGCAGTACTTC | CASSGDRSSYEQYF
TRBJ1-1 | - | 11 | TRBV20-1 | - | TGCAGTGCTAGGGGAGACACTGAAGCTTTCTTT | CSARGDTEAFF
TRBJ2-3 | - | 15 | TRBV9 | TRBD1 | TGTGCCAGCAGCCCGAACAGGGGCGGGACAGATACGCAGTATTTT | CASSPNRGGTDTQYF
TRBJ2-5 | - | 16 | TRBV9 | - | TGTGCCAGCAGCGTCGATACGGGACTGGGACAAGAGACCCAGTACTTC | CASSVDTGLGQETQYF
TRBJ1-1 | - | 13 | TRBV7-3 | - | TGTGCCAGCAGGCCCGGCGGGGGAGGTGAAGCTTTCTTT | CASRPGGGGEAFF
TRBJ1-6 | few | 15 | TRBV10-1 | - | TGCGCCAGCAGTGAGGACAGCTCCTATAATTCACCCCTCCACTTT | CASSEDSSYNSPLHF
TRBJ2-2 | - | 14 | TRBV19 | - | TGTGCCAGTAGTCGGGTCAGGGACACCGGGGAGCTGTTTTTT | CASSRVRDTGELFF
TRBJ2-7 | - | 14 | TRBV11-2 | TRBD2 | TGTGCCAGCCTCGCTAGCGGGAGTTTCTACGAGCAGTACTTC | CASLASGSFYEQYF
TRBJ1-1 | once | 15 | TRBV6-5 | TRBD1 | TGTGCCAGCAGTAAGCAACAGGGGGCAAGCACTGAAGCTTTCTTT | CASSKQQGASTEAFF
TRBJ2-1 | - | 15 | TRBV7-2 | TRBD1 | TGTGCCAGCAGCTCCCGGGACAGGGTAGGCAATGAGCAGTTCTTC | CASSSRDRVGNEQFF
TRBJ2-2 | - | 17 | TRBV5-8 | - | TGTGCCAGCAGCTGGGTCCGCGGCAGGGGGAACACCGGGGAGCTGTTTTTT | CASSWVRGRGNTGELFF
TRBJ2-7 | - | 15 | TRBV19 | TRBD2 | TGTGCCAGTAGTATCTCCGGGACTAGCTCCTACGAGCAGTACTTC | CASSISGTSSYEQYF
TRBJ1-2 | - | 18 | TRBV5-4 | TRBD1 | TGTGCCAGCAGCACCACGTCCGGGACAGGGGGCGCAAGGTTTGGCTACACCTTC | CASSTTSGTGGARFGYTF
TRBJ1-2 | few | 15 | TRBV13 | TRBD1 | TGTGCCAGCAGCTTAGGGGGACAGGTCCTCGGTGGCTACACCTTC | CASSLGGQVLGGYTF
TRBJ2-1 | - | 15 | TRBV10-3 | - | TGTGCCATCAGTGCCCCCGGTTTGAGGGAGGAGGAGCAGTTCTTC | CAISAPGLREEEQFF
TRBJ2-7 | - | 12 | TRBV6-2/TRBV6-3 | - | TGTGCCAGCAGTTTCCCAAACTACGAGCAGTACTTC | CASSFPNYEQYF
TRBJ2-5 | - | 15 | TRBV7-2 | TRBD2 | TGTGCCAGCAGGAAACTAGCGGGCCCGGGGGAGACCCAGTACTTC | CASRKLAGPGETQYF
TRBJ2-1 | - | 17 | TRBV18 | - | TGTGCCAGCTCACCATCAACCCGGGGGAGCTCCTACAATGAGCAGTTCTTC | CASSPSTRGSSYNEQFF
TRBJ1-1 | - | 16 | TRBV7-9 | TRBD1 | TGTGCCAGCACCCTGGCACAGGGGGCCGTGAACACTGAAGCTTTCTTT | CASTLAQGAVNTEAFF
TRBJ1-2 | once | 14 | TRBV3-1/TRBV3-2 | - | TGTGCCAGCAGCCCGGGGGGGTCTAACTATGGCTACACCTTC | CASSPGGSNYGYTF
TRBJ1-3 | - | 15 | TRBV7-3 | TRBD1 | TGTGCCAGCAGCCGGGACAGTATCTCTGGAAACACCATATATTTT | CASSRDSISGNTIYF
TRBJ2-5 | - | 17 | TRBV7-8 | TRBD2 | TGTGCCAGCAGCTCCATGCTGGTACTAGCGGGCAAGAGACCCCAGTACTTC | CASSSMLVLAGKRPQYF
TRBJ2-6 | few | 17 | TRBV6-2/TRBV6-3 | TRBD2 | TGTGCCAGCAGTCCCTGGGGGGAGGGCCGTGGGGCCAACGTCCTGACTTTC | CASSPWGEGRGANVLTF